This is a list of T cell receptor beta chains from one sample in a study of beta chain features in type 1 diabetes. Some clones are missing from TCRdb's copy, which holds only in-frame ones; the method was immunoSEQ multiplex PCR. The sample includes some 100,000 clones, around 40% seen only once; the top ten take over 0.065%. The sample comprised stem cell memory CD4+ T cells from blood. These receptors all stem from a woman younger than 35 in good health. Each CDR3 is given with its conserved first and last residue. The order of the fields is clone size, D gene, J gene, V gene, CDR3 DNA, CDR3 protein. D genes are given only for firm matches. Only part of the rows carry a size: once, few, many, or a class if the clone is expanded.

clone_size: NA; d_call: TRBD2; j_call: TRBJ2-3; v_call: TRBV9; cdr3_nt: TGTGCCAGCAGCGTCGGACTAGCGGTGAGCACAGATACGCAGTATTTT; cdr3_aa: CASSVGLAVSTDTQYF
clone_size: NA; d_call: TRBD1; j_call: TRBJ2-1; v_call: TRBV18; cdr3_nt: TGTGCCAGCTCACCTCTCCGACAGGGTCGGGAGCAGTTCTTC; cdr3_aa: CASSPLRQGREQFF
clone_size: NA; d_call: TRBD1; j_call: TRBJ2-3; v_call: TRBV5-1; cdr3_nt: TGCGCCAGCAGCCAAGGGACAGGGGAGGATACGCAGTATTTT; cdr3_aa: CASSQGTGEDTQYF
clone_size: NA; d_call: TRBD2; j_call: TRBJ2-3; v_call: TRBV10-3; cdr3_nt: TGTGCCACGGGGCATAGCGGGAAAGGTTGGCAGTATTTT; cdr3_aa: CATGHSGKGWQYF
clone_size: NA; d_call: NA; j_call: TRBJ2-2; v_call: TRBV19; cdr3_nt: NA; cdr3_aa: CATQDSQNDPGSCFF
clone_size: few; d_call: NA; j_call: TRBJ2-7; v_call: TRBV5-1; cdr3_nt: TGCGCCAGCAGCCGACAGACTAGTAACTCCTACGAGCAGTACTTC; cdr3_aa: CASSRQTSNSYEQYF
clone_size: NA; d_call: TRBD2; j_call: TRBJ2-7; v_call: TRBV6-5; cdr3_nt: TGTGCCAGCAGTTCGGGACTAGCGGGAGTCTACGAGCAGTACTTC; cdr3_aa: CASSSGLAGVYEQYF
clone_size: many; d_call: NA; j_call: TRBJ2-2; v_call: TRBV4-1; cdr3_nt: TGCGCCAGCAGCCAAGGCCTTGCCGGGACCGGGGAGCTGTTTTTT; cdr3_aa: CASSQGLAGTGELFF
clone_size: once; d_call: NA; j_call: TRBJ1-2; v_call: TRBV27; cdr3_nt: TGTGCCAGCAGTCATAGACAGAGGACAAACTATGGCTACACCTTC; cdr3_aa: CASSHRQRTNYGYTF
clone_size: NA; d_call: NA; j_call: TRBJ1-4; v_call: TRBV11-2; cdr3_nt: TGTGCCAGCAGCTACAGACCCGTTGCAACTAATGAAAAACTGTTTTTT; cdr3_aa: CASSYRPVATNEKLFF
clone_size: few; d_call: TRBD2; j_call: TRBJ2-1; v_call: TRBV29-1; cdr3_nt: TGCAGCGATCGACTAGCGGGAGTCGGTGAGCAGTTCTTC; cdr3_aa: CSDRLAGVGEQFF
clone_size: NA; d_call: NA; j_call: TRBJ2-1; v_call: TRBV6-1; cdr3_nt: TGTGCCAGCCACCCCCGCAGCGGCTCCTACAATGAGCAGTTCTTC; cdr3_aa: CASHPRSGSYNEQFF
clone_size: NA; d_call: NA; j_call: TRBJ2-5; v_call: TRBV7-9; cdr3_nt: TGTGCCAGCAGCACGACACTTCAAGAGACCCAGTACTTC; cdr3_aa: CASSTTLQETQYF
clone_size: NA; d_call: TRBD2; j_call: TRBJ2-5; v_call: TRBV2; cdr3_nt: TGTGCCAGCAGTGAATTAACTAGCGCCTCGAGGGAGACCCAGTACTTC; cdr3_aa: CASSELTSASRETQYF
clone_size: few; d_call: TRBD1; j_call: TRBJ1-2; v_call: TRBV30; cdr3_nt: TGTGCCTGGAGCCGACAGGGTCGCTATGGCTACACCTTC; cdr3_aa: CAWSRQGRYGYTF
clone_size: once; d_call: TRBD1; j_call: TRBJ1-2; v_call: TRBV7-9; cdr3_nt: TGTGCCAGCAGCTTAATTCCGACAGGGGGTGGCTACACCTTC; cdr3_aa: CASSLIPTGGGYTF
clone_size: NA; d_call: NA; j_call: TRBJ1-4; v_call: TRBV15; cdr3_nt: TGTGCCACCAGCCGCCGCGGTGAAAAACTGTTTTTT; cdr3_aa: CATSRRGEKLFF
clone_size: NA; d_call: TRBD1; j_call: TRBJ2-1; v_call: TRBV28; cdr3_nt: TGTGCCAGCAGTTCGGGACAGGTCTCCTACAATGAGCAGTTCTTC; cdr3_aa: CASSSGQVSYNEQFF
clone_size: NA; d_call: NA; j_call: TRBJ2-7; v_call: TRBV28; cdr3_nt: TGTGCCTCCGGAGGGCAGTACTTC; cdr3_aa: CASGGQYF
clone_size: NA; d_call: NA; j_call: TRBJ2-1; v_call: TRBV5-1; cdr3_nt: TGCGCCAGCAGCTTGGTCGGGAGTCATGAGCAGTTCTTC; cdr3_aa: CASSLVGSHEQFF
clone_size: few; d_call: NA; j_call: TRBJ1-2; v_call: TRBV28; cdr3_nt: TGTGCCAGCAGCGAAGGGGCTAACTATGGCTACACCTTC; cdr3_aa: CASSEGANYGYTF
clone_size: NA; d_call: NA; j_call: TRBJ2-7; v_call: TRBV7-9; cdr3_nt: TGTGCCAGCAGCCCCACCCTCGGCGGGGAAGGGTTCAGCTCCTACGAGCAGTACTTC; cdr3_aa: CASSPTLGGEGFSSYEQYF
clone_size: many; d_call: TRBD1; j_call: TRBJ2-6; v_call: TRBV29-1; cdr3_nt: TGCAGCGTGACAGGGGCTGGGGCCAACGTCCTGACTTTC; cdr3_aa: CSVTGAGANVLTF
clone_size: NA; d_call: NA; j_call: TRBJ2-7; v_call: TRBV30; cdr3_nt: TGTGCCTGGATGGAAGACAGGCTCTACGAGCAGTACTTC; cdr3_aa: CAWMEDRLYEQYF
clone_size: few; d_call: NA; j_call: TRBJ2-1; v_call: TRBV5-1; cdr3_nt: TGCGCCAGCAGCTGGGGCAGCGTCTCCTACAATGAGCAGTTCTTC; cdr3_aa: CASSWGSVSYNEQFF
clone_size: NA; d_call: NA; j_call: TRBJ2-4; v_call: TRBV28; cdr3_nt: TGTGCCAGCAGCCGCGTCGGGGGAGGTCTAGCCAAAAACATTCAGTACTTC; cdr3_aa: CASSRVGGGLAKNIQYF
clone_size: NA; d_call: NA; j_call: TRBJ2-1; v_call: TRBV28; cdr3_nt: TGTGCCAGCAGTTCTCCCGGGACTCTCCTCGGTGAGCAGTTCTTC; cdr3_aa: CASSSPGTLLGEQFF
clone_size: NA; d_call: NA; j_call: TRBJ1-2; v_call: TRBV28; cdr3_nt: TGTGCCAGCAGGGGGAGGGGGGGTGGCAACTATGGCTACACCTTC; cdr3_aa: CASRGRGGGNYGYTF
clone_size: NA; d_call: NA; j_call: TRBJ1-1; v_call: TRBV6-5; cdr3_nt: TGTGCCAGCAAGAAGTCCCTCGGGGGGAACACTGAAGCTTTCTTT; cdr3_aa: CASKKSLGGNTEAFF
clone_size: NA; d_call: TRBD2; j_call: TRBJ2-1; v_call: TRBV25-1; cdr3_nt: TGTGCCAGCAGTTTTGGGGGAGGGCCCCTCGAGCAGTTCTTC; cdr3_aa: CASSFGGGPLEQFF
clone_size: NA; d_call: TRBD2; j_call: TRBJ2-7; v_call: TRBV7-9; cdr3_nt: TGTGCCAGCAGCTTCCCTTACCGAGGACTAGGACTTAACGAGCAGTACTTC; cdr3_aa: CASSFPYRGLGLNEQYF
clone_size: few; d_call: TRBD1; j_call: TRBJ1-5; v_call: TRBV19; cdr3_nt: TGTGCCAGTAGCGTCGACAGGGGTAGCAATCAGCCCCAGCATTTT; cdr3_aa: CASSVDRGSNQPQHF
clone_size: few; d_call: NA; j_call: TRBJ1-1; v_call: TRBV28; cdr3_nt: TGTGCCAGCAGCCCTGCGGACAGTCGTGAAGCTTTCTTT; cdr3_aa: CASSPADSREAFF